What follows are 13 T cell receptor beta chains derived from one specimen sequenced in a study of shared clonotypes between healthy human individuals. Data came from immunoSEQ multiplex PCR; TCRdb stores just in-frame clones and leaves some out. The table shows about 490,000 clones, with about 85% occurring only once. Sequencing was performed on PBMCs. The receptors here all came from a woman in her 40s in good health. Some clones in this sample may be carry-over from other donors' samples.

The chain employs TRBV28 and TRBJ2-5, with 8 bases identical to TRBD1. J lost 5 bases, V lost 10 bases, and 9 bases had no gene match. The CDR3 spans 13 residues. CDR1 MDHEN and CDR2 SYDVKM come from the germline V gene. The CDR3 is CATAGGGFETQYF. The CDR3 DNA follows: TGTGCCACCGCAGGGGGCGGGTTTGAGACCCAGTACTTC.

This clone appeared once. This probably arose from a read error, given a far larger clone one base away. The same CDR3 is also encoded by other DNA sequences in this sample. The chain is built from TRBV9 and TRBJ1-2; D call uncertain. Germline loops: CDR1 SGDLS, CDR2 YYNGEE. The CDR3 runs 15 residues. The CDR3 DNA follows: TGTGCCAGCAGCGTAGGTTCGGGATACAACTATGGCTACACCTTT. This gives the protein CASSVGSGYNYGYTF. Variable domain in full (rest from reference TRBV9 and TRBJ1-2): DSGVTQTPKHLITATGQRVTLRCSPRSGDLSVYWYQQSLDQGLQFLIQYYNGEERAKGNILERFSAQQFPDLHSELNLSSLELGDSALYFCASSVGSGYNYGYTFGSGTRLTVV.

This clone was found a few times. The CDR3 is CASSGQSGGNQPQHF. In DNA, the CDR3 is TGTGCCAGCAGCGGACAGAGTGGTGGCAATCAGCCCCAGCATTTT. The chain employs TRBV7-2 and TRBJ1-5, with D possibly matching TRBD1 (6 bases). The ends were cut back, 5 bases at V and 2 bases at J, with 13 bases in the middle. The CDR3 totals 15 residues. The germline gives CDR1 SGHTA, CDR2 FQGNSA.

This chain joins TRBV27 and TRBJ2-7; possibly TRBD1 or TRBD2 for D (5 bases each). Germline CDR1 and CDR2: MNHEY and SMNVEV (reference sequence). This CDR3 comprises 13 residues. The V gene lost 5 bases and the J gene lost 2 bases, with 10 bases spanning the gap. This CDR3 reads CASSPGPTYEQYF. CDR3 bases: TGTGCCAGCAGTCCGGGGCCGACCTACGAGCAGTACTTC.

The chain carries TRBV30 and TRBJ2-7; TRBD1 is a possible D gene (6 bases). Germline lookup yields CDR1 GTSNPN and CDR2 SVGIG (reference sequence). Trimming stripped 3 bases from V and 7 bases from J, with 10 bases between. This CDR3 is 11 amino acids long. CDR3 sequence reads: CAWSLQGEQYF. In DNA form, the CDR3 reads TGTGCCTGGAGCCTACAGGGAGAGCAGTACTTC.

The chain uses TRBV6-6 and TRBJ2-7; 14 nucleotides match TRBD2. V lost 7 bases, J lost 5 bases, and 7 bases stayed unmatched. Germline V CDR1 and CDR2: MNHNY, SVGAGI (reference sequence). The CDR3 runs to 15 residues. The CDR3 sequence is CASKRTSGRPHEQYF. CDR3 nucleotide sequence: TGTGCCAGCAAGCGGACTAGCGGGAGGCCCCACGAGCAGTACTTC.

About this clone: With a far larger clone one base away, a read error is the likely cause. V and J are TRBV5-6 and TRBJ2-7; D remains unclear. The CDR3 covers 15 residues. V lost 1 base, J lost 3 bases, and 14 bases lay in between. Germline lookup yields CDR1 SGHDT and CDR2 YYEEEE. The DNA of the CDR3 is TGTGCCAGCAGCTTGCGTTTTCTGGGTTACTACGAGCAGTACTTC. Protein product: CASSLRFLGYYEQYF.

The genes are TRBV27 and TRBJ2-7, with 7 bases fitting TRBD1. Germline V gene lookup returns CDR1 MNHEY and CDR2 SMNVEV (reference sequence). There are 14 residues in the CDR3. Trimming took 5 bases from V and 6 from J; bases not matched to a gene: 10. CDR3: CASSQTPSGGEQYF. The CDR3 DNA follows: TGTGCCAGCAGTCAGACCCCTTCAGGGGGCGAGCAGTACTTC.

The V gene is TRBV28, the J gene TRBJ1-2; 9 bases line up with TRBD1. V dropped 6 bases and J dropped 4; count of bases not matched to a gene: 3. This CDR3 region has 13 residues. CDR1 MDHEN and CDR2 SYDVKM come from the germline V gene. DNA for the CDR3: TGTGCCAGCAGCGGGACAGGGCTCTATGGCTACACCTTC. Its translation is CASSGTGLYGYTF.

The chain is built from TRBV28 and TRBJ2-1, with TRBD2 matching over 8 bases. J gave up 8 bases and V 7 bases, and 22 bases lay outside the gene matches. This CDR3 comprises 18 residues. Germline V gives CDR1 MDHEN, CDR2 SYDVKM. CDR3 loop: CASIQSSRERAGGDEQFF. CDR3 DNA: TGTGCCAGCATCCAATCCTCGAGGGAGAGGGCCGGGGGGGATGAGCAGTTCTTC. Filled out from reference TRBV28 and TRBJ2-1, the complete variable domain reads DVKVTQSSRYLVKRTGEKVFLECVQDMDHENMFWYRQDPGLGLRLIYFSYDVKMKEKGDIPEGYSVSREKKERFSLILESASTNQTSMYLCASIQSSRERAGGDEQFFGPGTRLTVL.

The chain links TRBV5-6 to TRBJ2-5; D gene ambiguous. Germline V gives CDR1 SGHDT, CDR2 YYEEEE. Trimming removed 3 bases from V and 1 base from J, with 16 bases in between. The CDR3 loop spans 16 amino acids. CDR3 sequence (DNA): TGTGCCAGCAGCTCAGCAGCCCAGACGATCCAAGAGACCCAGTACTTC. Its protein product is CASSSAAQTIQETQYF.

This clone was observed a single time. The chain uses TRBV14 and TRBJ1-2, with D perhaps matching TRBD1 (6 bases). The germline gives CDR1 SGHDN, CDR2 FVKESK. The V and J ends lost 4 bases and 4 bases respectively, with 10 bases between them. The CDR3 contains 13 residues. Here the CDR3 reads CASSPPDSYGYTF. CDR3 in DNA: TGTGCCAGCAGCCCCCCGGACAGCTATGGCTACACCTTC.

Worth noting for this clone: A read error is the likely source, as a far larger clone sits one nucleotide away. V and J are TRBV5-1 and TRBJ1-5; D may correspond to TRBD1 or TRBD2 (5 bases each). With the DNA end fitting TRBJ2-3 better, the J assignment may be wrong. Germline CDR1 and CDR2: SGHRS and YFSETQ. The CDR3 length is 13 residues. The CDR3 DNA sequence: TGCGCCAGCAGCTTGGTGGGGGATCAGCCCCAGTATTTT. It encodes CASSLVGDQPQYF.